The present entry profiles one T cell receptor beta chain with its context. Its antigen is currently unknown. The conserved final phenylalanine or tryptophan is absent from the CDR3, which likely points to a read error. The data were obtained in a study of tumor and adjacent non-tumor tissue in lung cancer. Study at large: The cohort had approximately 12 adenocarcinoma, a couple of squamous cell and 1 small cell patients. The patients, 10 to 11 men and about 5 women, were about 31 to 76 with stage I to III disease.

RNA was extracted from bulk tissue without any cell sorting. This non-tumor lung sample came from over 3 cm beyond the tumor edge. General observations from the study: Significantly higher TCR diversity was found in tumor than normal lung.

A modified ARM-PCR protocol with three rounds of nested PCR amplified TCRbeta. MiXCR, run by TCRdb on the multiplex PCR reads, gives a single entry per CDR3 protein. Counted here are 90,000 to 100,000 distinct CDR3 sequences, 80% occurring once; the ten biggest clones make up 30%. Germline V gene data show CDR1 as SQVTM and CDR2 as ANQGSEA. CDR3 length: 13 residues. Sequenced: distant non-tumor lung tissue. This TCR came from a man aged 55 to 70 with small cell lung cancer. This chain uses TRBV29-1 with TRBJ2-1, with 9 bases fitting TRBD2. The CDR3 DNA follows: TGCAGTGCTGGGGGTAGCGGGAGTGGTGAGCAGTTCATC. Translated: CSAGGSGSGEQFI.